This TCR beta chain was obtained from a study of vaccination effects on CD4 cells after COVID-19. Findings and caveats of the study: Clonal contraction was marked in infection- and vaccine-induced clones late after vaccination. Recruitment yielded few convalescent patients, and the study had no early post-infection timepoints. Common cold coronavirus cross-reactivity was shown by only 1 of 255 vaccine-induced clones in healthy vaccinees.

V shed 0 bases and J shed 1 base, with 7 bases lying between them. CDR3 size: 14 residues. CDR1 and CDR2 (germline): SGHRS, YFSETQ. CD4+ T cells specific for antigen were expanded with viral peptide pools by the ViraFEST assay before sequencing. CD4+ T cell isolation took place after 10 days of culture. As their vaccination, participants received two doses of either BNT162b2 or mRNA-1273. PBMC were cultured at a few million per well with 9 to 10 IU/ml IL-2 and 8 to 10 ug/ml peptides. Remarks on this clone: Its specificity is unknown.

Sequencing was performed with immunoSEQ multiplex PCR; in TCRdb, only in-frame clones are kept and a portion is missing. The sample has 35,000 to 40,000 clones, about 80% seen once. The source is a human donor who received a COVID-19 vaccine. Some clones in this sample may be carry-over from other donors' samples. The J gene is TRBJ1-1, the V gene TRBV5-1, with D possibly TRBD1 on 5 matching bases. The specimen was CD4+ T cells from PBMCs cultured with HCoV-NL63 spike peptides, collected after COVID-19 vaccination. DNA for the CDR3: TGCGCCAGCAGCTTGGCAGGGAAGAACACTGAAGCTTTCTTT. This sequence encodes CASSLAGKNTEAFF.